What follows are 16 T cell receptor beta chains derived from one specimen sequenced in a study of blood T cell repertoires in COVID-19. The assay was immunoSEQ multiplex PCR, and TCRdb's table has in-frame clones only and misses some. The sample has 120,000 to 150,000 clones; around 80% are singletons. Sequencing was carried out using peripheral blood. These receptor sequences come from a woman in her forties or fifties in a cohort sampled during active or convalescent COVID-19.

The genes are TRBV25-1 and TRBJ2-5; the D is unclear. V was clipped by 5 bases and J by 2 bases, with 12 bases between them. Germline CDR1 is MGHDK and CDR2 is SYGVNS. The CDR3 spans 14 residues. CDR3 loop: CASSTPSEQETQYF. For the CDR3, the DNA is TGTGCCAGCAGTACCCCCAGCGAACAAGAGACCCAGTACTTC.

This clone was seen once. V and J are TRBV27 and TRBJ1-6; maybe TRBD1 (5 bases). Germline-derived CDR1 and CDR2 are MNHEY and SMNVEV (reference sequence). There are 15 residues in the CDR3. Trimming stripped 5 bases from V and 4 bases from J, with 12 bases between. CDR3 region: CASSTATVYNSPLHF. CDR3 sequence (DNA): TGTGCCAGCAGTACCGCGACAGTTTATAATTCACCCCTCCACTTT.

The chain has TRBV7-9 and TRBJ2-3, with D maybe TRBD2 (6 bases). The length of the CDR3 is 15 residues. Trimming left V 1 base short and J 4 bases short, with 12 bases between. CDR1 and CDR2 from the germline V gene are SEHNR and FQNEAQ (reference sequence). The CDR3, as DNA: TGTGCCAGCAGCTTAGGCGGGGCCCGGGCAGATACGCAGTATTTT. Translation gives CASSLGGARADTQYF.

This clone was seen a single time. The chain recombines TRBV29-1 with TRBJ1-2, with 7 bases aligning to TRBD1. The CDR3 is 13 amino acids. V lost 4 bases, J lost 6 bases, and 8 bases stayed unmatched. Germline V gives CDR1 SQVTM, CDR2 ANQGSEA. The CDR3 nucleotides read TGCAGCGTTGGACAGGGCCGTAGTAATGGCTACACCTTC. It yields the protein CSVGQGRSNGYTF. Variable domain in full (rest from reference TRBV29-1 and TRBJ1-2): SAVISQKPSRDICQRGTSLTIQCQVDSQVTMMFWYRQQPGQSLTLIATANQGSEATYESGFVIDKFPISRPNLTFSTLTVSNMSPEDSSIYLCSVGQGRSNGYTFGSGTRLTVV.

This chain links TRBV18 with TRBJ2-2, with a tentative D call TRBD2 (6 bases). From germline, CDR1 is KGHSH and CDR2 LQKENI. The CDR3 sequence is 14 residues long. V dropped 4 bases and J dropped 5 bases, with 11 bases sitting between them. The CDR3 DNA reads TGTGCCAGCTCACTAGCCGGAGGGACCGGGGAGCTGTTTTTT. Protein sequence: CASSLAGGTGELFF.

The chain combines TRBV6-5 with TRBJ1-6; no clear D gene. Germline V gene lookup returns CDR1 MNHEY and CDR2 SVGAGI. Deletions cut 2 bases from V and 11 bases from J, with 7 bases between. CDR3 length equals 12 residues. DNA for the CDR3: TGTGCCAGCAGTTACCTGAGGGCACCCCTCCACTTT. Protein product: CASSYLRAPLHF.

The rearrangement links TRBV18 to TRBJ2-5; 7 bases line up with TRBD1. CDR1 and CDR2 (germline): KGHSH, LQKENI. J gave up 3 bases and V 6 bases, and 4 bases lay outside the gene matches. The CDR3 loop spans 13 amino acids. CDR3 residues: CASSPDREETQYF. The CDR3 bases are TGTGCCAGCTCTCCAGACAGGGAAGAGACCCAGTACTTC.

This clone was found a few times. This chain joins TRBV7-9 and TRBJ2-3; 7 positions match TRBD1. The V gene end was trimmed by 4 bases and the J gene end by 2 bases; junction bases not matched to a gene: 6. The CDR3 is made up of 15 amino acids. Germline V lookup: CDR1 SEHNR, CDR2 FQNEAQ (reference sequence). CDR3 region: CASSSHTGATDTQYF. The CDR3, as DNA: TGTGCCAGCAGCTCGCACACAGGGGCCACAGATACGCAGTATTTT.

For the CDR3, the DNA is TGCGCCAGCAGTTCTGAGGACAGGGGGCAGGAGACCCAGTACTTC. Its translation is CASSSEDRGQETQYF. This rearrangement joins TRBV5-1 to TRBJ2-5; 11 bases are shared with TRBD1. The germline gives CDR1 SGHRS, CDR2 YFSETQ. V lost 5 bases to trimming and J lost 5 bases; unmatched junction nucleotides: 8. There are 15 residues in the CDR3.

Written as DNA, the CDR3 is TGTGCCAGCAGCGAAGGGGGACAGGGTACCTATGGCTACACCTTC. Its protein product is CASSEGGQGTYGYTF. This rearrangement joins TRBV9 to TRBJ1-2, with 9 bases lining up with TRBD1. The CDR3 totals 15 residues. The V gene's germline CDR1 is SGDLS and CDR2 YYNGEE. V lost 3 bases to trimming and J lost 4 bases; unmatched junction nucleotides: 7.

A remark on this clone: One base away lies a much larger clone, so this may be a sequencing read error. The chain has TRBV11-2 and TRBJ2-7, with unresolved D. Trimming removed 4 bases at V and 2 bases at J, with 3 bases between. This CDR3 is built from 11 residues. Germline V lookup: CDR1 SGHAT, CDR2 FQNNGV. The CDR3 nucleotides are TGTGCCAGCAGCTCAACCTACGAGCAGTACTTC. Translation gives CASSSTYEQYF.

V and J are TRBV12-3 or TRBV12-4 and TRBJ1-5; D is unresolved. V was trimmed by 2 bases and J by 4 bases, leaving 6 bases between them. The CDR3 loop spans 13 amino acids. CDR3 coding DNA: TGTGCCAGCAGTTTATATCCGAATCAGCCCCAGCATTTT. It specifies CASSLYPNQPQHF.

This sequence joins TRBV2 and TRBJ1-1; possible D gene TRBD1, 6 bases. V was pared by 6 bases and J by 11 bases, with 19 bases between. The CDR3 loop spans 13 amino acids. CDR1 and CDR2 (germline): SNHLY, FYNNEI. Here the CDR3 reads CASSKTGKPSAFF. As DNA, the CDR3 is TGTGCCAGCAGCAAAACAGGGAAACCATCGGCTTTCTTT.

The gene calls are TRBV2 and TRBJ1-1, with D maybe TRBD1 (5 bases). Germline V lookup: CDR1 SNHLY, CDR2 FYNNEI. This CDR3 spans 16 amino acids. Trimming stripped 4 bases from V and 4 bases from J, with 19 bases between. The CDR3 reads CASSAERAGQGTEAFF. CDR3 sequence (DNA): TGTGCCAGCAGTGCTGAGAGGGCGGGGCAGGGCACTGAAGCTTTCTTT.

The V gene is TRBV5-1, the J gene TRBJ1-2; TRBD1 might be the D (5 bases). Looked up from germline, CDR1 is SGHRS and CDR2 is YFSETQ. V lost 1 base and J 8 bases, leaving 15 bases between the germline ends. The CDR3 is 14 residues long. CDR3 amino acids: CASSLNRDAGGYTF. In DNA form, the CDR3 reads TGCGCCAGCAGCTTGAACCGGGACGCGGGAGGCTACACCTTC.

J is TRBJ1-1 and V is TRBV23-1, with D unresolved. TRBV23-1 is given ORF status, its function remaining uncertain. V lost 5 bases and J lost 1, with 11 bases in between. This CDR3 comprises 14 residues. The CDR3 spells CASSFRGRNTEAFF. For the CDR3, the DNA is TGCGCCAGCAGTTTCCGAGGAAGGAACACTGAAGCTTTCTTT.